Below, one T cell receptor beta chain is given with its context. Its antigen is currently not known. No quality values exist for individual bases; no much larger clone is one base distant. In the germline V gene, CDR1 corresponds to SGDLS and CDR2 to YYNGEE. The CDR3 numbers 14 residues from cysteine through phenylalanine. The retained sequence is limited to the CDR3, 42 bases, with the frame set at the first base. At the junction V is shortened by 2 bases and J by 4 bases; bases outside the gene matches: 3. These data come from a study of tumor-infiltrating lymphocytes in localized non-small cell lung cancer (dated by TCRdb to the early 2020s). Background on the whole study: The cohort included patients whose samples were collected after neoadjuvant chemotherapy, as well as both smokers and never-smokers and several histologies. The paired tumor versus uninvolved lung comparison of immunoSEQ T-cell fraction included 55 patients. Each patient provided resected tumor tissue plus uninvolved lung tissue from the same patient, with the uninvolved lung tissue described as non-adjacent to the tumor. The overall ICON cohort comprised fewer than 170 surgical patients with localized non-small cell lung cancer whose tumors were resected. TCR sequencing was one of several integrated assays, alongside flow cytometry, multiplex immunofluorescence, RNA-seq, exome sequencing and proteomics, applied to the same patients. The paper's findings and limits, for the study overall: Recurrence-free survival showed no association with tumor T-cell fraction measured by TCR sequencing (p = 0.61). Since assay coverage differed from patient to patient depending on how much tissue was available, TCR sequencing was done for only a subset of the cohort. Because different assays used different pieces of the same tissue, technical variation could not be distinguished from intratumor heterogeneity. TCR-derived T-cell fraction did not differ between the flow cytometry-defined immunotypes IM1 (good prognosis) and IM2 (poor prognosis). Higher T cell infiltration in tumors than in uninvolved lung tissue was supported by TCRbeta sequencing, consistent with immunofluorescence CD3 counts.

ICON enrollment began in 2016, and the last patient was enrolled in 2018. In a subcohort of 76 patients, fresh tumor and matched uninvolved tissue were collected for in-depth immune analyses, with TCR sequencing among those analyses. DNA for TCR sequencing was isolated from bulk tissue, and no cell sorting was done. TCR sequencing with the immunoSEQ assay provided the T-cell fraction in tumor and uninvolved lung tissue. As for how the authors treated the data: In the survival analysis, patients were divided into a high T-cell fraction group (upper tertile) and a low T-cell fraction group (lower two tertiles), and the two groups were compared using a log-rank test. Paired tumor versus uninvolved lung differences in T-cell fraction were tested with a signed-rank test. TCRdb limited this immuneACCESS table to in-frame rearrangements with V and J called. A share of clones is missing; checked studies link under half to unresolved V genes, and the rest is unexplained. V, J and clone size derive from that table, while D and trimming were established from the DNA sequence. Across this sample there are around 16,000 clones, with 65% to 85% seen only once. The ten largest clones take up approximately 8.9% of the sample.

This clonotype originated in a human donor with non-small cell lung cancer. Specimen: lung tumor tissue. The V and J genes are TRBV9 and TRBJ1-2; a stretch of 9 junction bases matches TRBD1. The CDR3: CASSVPGQGYGYTF. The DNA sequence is TGTGCCAGCAGCGTGCCGGGACAGGGCTATGGCTACACCTTC.